The 9 T cell receptor beta chains below come from one sample, sequenced in a study of T cell responses to AZD1222 COVID-19 vaccine. Method: immunoSEQ multiplex PCR; TCRdb's copy keeps in-frame clones and lacks some. The sample consists of under 130,000 clones, under 95% of them appearing once. The sequencing here drew on peripheral blood, taken on day 0 of AZD1222 vaccination. These TCRs come from an adult in good health.

The V call is TRBV14, the J call TRBJ2-3; tentative D call: TRBD2 (6 bases). Trimming took off 0 bases at V and 2 bases at J, with 9 bases between the two ends. Germline CDR1 is SGHDN and CDR2 is FVKESK. The CDR3 contains 15 residues. CDR3 loop: CASSQDRGATDTQYF. DNA of the CDR3: TGTGCCAGCAGCCAAGACCGCGGGGCCACAGATACGCAGTATTTT.

The rearrangement links TRBV10-1 to TRBJ2-2; 8 bases match TRBD2. This CDR3 is built from 16 residues. V was clipped by 6 bases and J by 4 bases; unmatched bases: 10. In germline, CDR1 is WNHNN, CDR2 SYGVQD (reference sequence). CDR3 sequence (DNA): TGCGCCAGCAGGGGGATTCGGGAGGGCCCCACCGGGGAGCTGTTTTTT. As protein: CASRGIREGPTGELFF.

The chain recombines TRBV6-5 with TRBJ1-1; D is possibly TRBD1 (6 bases). The length of the CDR3 is 15 residues. Germline-derived CDR1 and CDR2 are MNHEY and SVGAGI. V dropped 5 bases and J dropped 1 base, with 14 bases sitting between them. The CDR3 bases are TGTGCCAGCAGTAGGGACACACCCTGGAACACTGAAGCTTTCTTT. Translating it yields CASSRDTPWNTEAFF.

This clone was counted a few times. The chain has TRBV6-5 and TRBJ2-6, with D possibly being TRBD2 (5 bases). CDR1 is MNHEY and CDR2 is SVGAGI in the germline V gene. Trimming removed 0 bases at V and 16 bases at J, with 16 bases between. The CDR3 covers 14 residues. CDR3: CASSYSNNKEVLTF. The CDR3 nucleotides are TGTGCCAGCAGTTACTCGAATAATAAGGAGGTTCTGACTTTC.

DNA for the CDR3: TGTGCCAGCAGTTTTTCGGGCTACGAGCAGTACTTC. Residues: CASSFSGYEQYF. The rearrangement uses TRBV12-3 or TRBV12-4 and TRBJ2-7; D ambiguous. V lost 3 bases to trimming and J lost 3 bases, with 6 bases between them. CDR3 length: 12 residues.

The J gene is TRBJ2-2, the V gene TRBV18; D gene unclear. In germline, CDR1 is KGHSH, CDR2 LQKENI. The CDR3 spans 16 residues. Deletions cut 1 base from V and 0 bases from J, with 9 bases between. This CDR3 is CASSPLLPANTGELFF. In nucleotides, the CDR3 is TGTGCCAGCTCACCACTTCTCCCCGCGAACACCGGGGAGCTGTTTTTT.

The chain is built from TRBV14 and TRBJ1-1; D gene uncertain. V was cut by 0 bases and J by 3 bases, with 5 bases left in between. The CDR3 has 13 amino acids. Germline assignment: CDR1 SGHDN and CDR2 FVKESK. The CDR3 DNA sequence: TGTGCCAGCAGCCAAGATCTGTACACTGAAGCTTTCTTT. Protein: CASSQDLYTEAFF.

The chain combines TRBV25-1 with TRBJ2-7; perhaps D is TRBD1 or TRBD2 (5 bases each). This CDR3 contains 15 residues. The germline V and J ends were trimmed by 5 bases and 2 bases, with 16 bases remaining between them. The germline V gene has CDR1 MGHDK and CDR2 SYGVNS. The CDR3, as DNA: TGTGCCAGCAGTCCCGGGAACCGAGGGGCCTACGAGCAGTACTTC. As protein: CASSPGNRGAYEQYF.

This clone was seen only once. The V and J genes are TRBV3-1 (or the pseudogene TRBV3-2) and TRBJ1-4, with 9 positions matching TRBD1. V dropped 3 bases and J dropped 7; count of bases not matched to a gene: 3. Germline V gives CDR1 LGHDT, CDR2 YNNKEL (reference sequence). The CDR3 is 14 residues long. DNA of the CDR3: TGTGCCAGCAGCCAGACAGGGGGGAGTGAAAAACTGTTTTTT. This gives the protein CASSQTGGSEKLFF.